The clone carrying this T cell receptor (beta chain) was detected ten times or more. The data were taken from a study of blood T cells in healthy people across ages. Germline V gene data show CDR1 as SEHNR and CDR2 as FQNEAQ (reference sequence). The CDR3 totals 13 residues. Trimming removed 5 bases at V and 4 bases at J, with 10 bases between. Combining a sample-barcoded 5' primer with a J-beta primer mix, a second PCR ran for about 7 to 12 cycles. TCRdb reprocessed the 5' RACE reads via MiXCR and lists one record per CDR3 protein. The sample shows around 800,000 distinct CDR3 sequences, about half of them seen only once.

This receptor was identified in a man older than 75 in good health. This rearrangement joins TRBV7-9 to TRBJ2-3; D ambiguous. Input material: blood. Here the CDR3 DNA reads TGTGCCAGCAGCGGCAGTGGGGCAGATACGCAGTATTTT. It specifies CASSGSGADTQYF. Full variable domain (rest looked up from reference TRBV7-9 and TRBJ2-3): DTGVSQNPRHKITKRGQNVTFRCDPISEHNRLYWYRQTLGQGPEFLTYFQNEAQLEKSRLLSDRFSAERPKGSFSTLEIQRTEQGDSAMYLCASSGSGADTQYFGPGTRLTVL.